Following are 10 T cell receptor beta chains from one sample sequenced in a study of Graves' ophthalmopathy and Graves' hyperthyroidism. Amplification from RNA transcripts yielded the TCR beta CDR3 regions. HTBI-primed RT-PCR formed the first round, and a multiplex PCR formed the second. TCRdb passed the multiplex PCR reads through MiXCR, listing each CDR3 protein once. The table has more than 550,000 distinct CDR3 sequences, just over 40% seen once. Sequenced sample: peripheral blood. These TCRs come from an adult man with Graves' ophthalmopathy.

This chain joins TRBV20-1 and TRBJ1-5, with 10 bases lining up with TRBD1. The germline CDR1 and CDR2 sequences are DFQATT and SNEGSKA (reference sequence). The CDR3 length is 14 residues. Losses at the gene ends were 6 bases for V and 3 bases for J; bases not matched to a gene: 5. As DNA, the CDR3 is TGCAGTGCCCCGACAGGGGGCCCCAATCAGCCCCAGCATTTT. As protein: CSAPTGGPNQPQHF.

This clonotype showed up many times. This chain links TRBV5-6 with TRBJ1-6; 9 positions agree with TRBD1. Germline V gives CDR1 SGHDT, CDR2 YYEEEE. Germline trimming cut 2 bases from V and 7 bases from J; bases unmatched to any gene: 10. This CDR3 spans 17 amino acids. CDR3 in amino acids: CASSFPPDRGYNSPLHF. CDR3 in DNA: TGTGCCAGCAGCTTTCCCCCGGACAGGGGATACAATTCACCCCTCCACTTT.

As concerns this clonotype: A much more abundant neighbour one base away suggests this may be a read error. The V call is TRBV7-9, the J call TRBJ2-7; tentatively, D is TRBD1 (5 bases). The CDR3 consists of 14 residues. Trimming removed 10 bases at V and 4 bases at J, with 20 bases between. Germline CDR1 reads SEHNR; CDR2 reads FQNEAQ (reference sequence). The CDR3 sequence is CATQGSGPPYEQYF. CDR3 bases: TGTGCCACCCAGGGTTCGGGTCCCCCATACGAGCAGTACTTC.

This clonotype was picked up many times. The chain is built from TRBV10-3 and TRBJ2-2; TRBD1 aligns across 7 bases. From germline, CDR1 is ENHRY and CDR2 SYGVKD. J was trimmed by 0 bases and V by 1 base; bases with no gene match: 2. The CDR3 has 16 amino acids. The CDR3 loop is CAISELGQTNTGELFF. CDR3 nucleotide sequence: TGTGCCATCAGTGAGTTGGGACAGACGAACACCGGGGAGCTGTTTTTT.

The genes are TRBV2 and TRBJ1-1; no definite D call. This CDR3 spans 14 amino acids. Trimming took 5 bases from V and 1 from J, leaving 11 bases between them. From germline, CDR1 is SNHLY and CDR2 FYNNEI. The CDR3 protein is CASSMTGQNTEAFF. The CDR3 nucleotides read TGTGCCAGCAGTATGACGGGCCAGAACACTGAAGCTTTCTTT.

The genes are TRBV6-6 and TRBJ2-5; TRBD1 agrees at 8 bases. Germline V gene lookup returns CDR1 MNHNY and CDR2 SVGAGI (reference sequence). Germline trimming cut 7 bases from V and 2 bases from J; bases unmatched to any gene: 9. The CDR3 spans 15 residues. The CDR3 sequence: CASTHGQGGQETQYF. Written as DNA, the CDR3 is TGTGCCAGCACCCACGGACAGGGTGGGCAAGAGACCCAGTACTTC.

This clonotype was seen at least ten times. The chain carries TRBV5-6 and TRBJ1-6; no definite D call. Germline-derived CDR1 and CDR2 are SGHDT and YYEEEE. The CDR3 spans 14 residues. The ends were cut back, 1 base at V and 10 bases at J, with 12 bases in the middle. The chain's CDR3 is CASSLRGEESPLHF. CDR3 nucleotide sequence: TGTGCCAGCAGCTTGCGTGGGGAGGAATCACCCCTCCACTTT.

There are many counts of this clonotype. The rearrangement uses TRBV7-9 and TRBJ1-5; D is undetermined. Germline CDR1 and CDR2: SEHNR and FQNEAQ (reference sequence). The CDR3 has 15 amino acids. V lost 0 bases and J lost 8, with 14 bases in between. The CDR3 reads CASSLARVPREPQHF. CDR3 sequence (DNA): TGTGCCAGCAGCTTAGCTCGGGTTCCGCGGGAGCCCCAGCATTTT.

This clonotype appeared many times. The genes are TRBV20-1 and TRBJ1-4; D not certain. The CDR3 is 13 amino acids. V was clipped by 1 base and J by 0 bases, with 3 bases between them. Germline loops: CDR1 DFQATT, CDR2 SNEGSKA (reference sequence). The CDR3 nucleotides read TGCAGTGCTAGAGGTTCAACTAATGAAAAACTGTTTTTT. Its translation is CSARGSTNEKLFF.

This chain connects TRBV11-2 to TRBJ2-7, with D perhaps TRBD2 (6 bases). Trimming took off 0 bases at V and 3 bases at J, with 9 bases between the two ends. In germline, CDR1 is SGHAT, CDR2 FQNNGV. There are 14 residues in the CDR3. The CDR3 bases are TGTGCCAGCAGCTTAGAGAGGAGGGGCTACGAGCAGTACTTC. The encoded protein is CASSLERRGYEQYF. The variable domain in full, completed from reference TRBV11-2 and TRBJ2-7, reads EAGVAQSPRYKIIEKRQSVAFWCNPISGHATLYWYQQILGQGPKLLIQFQNNGVVDDSQLPKDRFSAERLKGVDSTLKIQPAKLEDSAVYLCASSLERRGYEQYFGPGTRLTVT.